This T cell receptor (beta chain) was profiled in a study of beta chain features in type 1 diabetes. As for the study in general: No age, gender or cell yield differences were seen between patients and healthy donors.

This clone was observed a few times. The target antigen is unknown. V was clipped by 0 bases and J by 1 base, with 23 bases between them. Germline CDR1 reads SQVTM; CDR2 reads ANQGSEA. The CDR3 is made up of 19 amino acids. Averaging around 120 mL, one heparinised blood draw was given by each donor. Study-wide results and limits: Junctions at VDJ sites from type 1 diabetes patients had fewer insertions and more deletions. No resolution was reached here on whether HLA type influences TCRB rearrangement.

Sequenced material consisted of expressed TCRB transcripts (all of the isolated RNA was reverse transcribed). The table came from immunoSEQ multiplex PCR; TCRdb's copy has only in-frame clones and leaves some out. The sample has more than 150,000 clones, over 8.5% seen once; the top ten hold approximately 2%. This clonotype was sampled from a man aged 18 to 29 in good health. The sample was central memory CD4+ T cells from blood. The chain uses TRBV29-1 and TRBJ2-3; tentative D call: TRBD1 (5 bases). In DNA form, the CDR3 reads TGCAGCGTTGAAGAAAATATGGGGCGCAAGTTGCTAGGCACAGATACGCAGTATTTT. Its protein product is CSVEENMGRKLLGTDTQYF.